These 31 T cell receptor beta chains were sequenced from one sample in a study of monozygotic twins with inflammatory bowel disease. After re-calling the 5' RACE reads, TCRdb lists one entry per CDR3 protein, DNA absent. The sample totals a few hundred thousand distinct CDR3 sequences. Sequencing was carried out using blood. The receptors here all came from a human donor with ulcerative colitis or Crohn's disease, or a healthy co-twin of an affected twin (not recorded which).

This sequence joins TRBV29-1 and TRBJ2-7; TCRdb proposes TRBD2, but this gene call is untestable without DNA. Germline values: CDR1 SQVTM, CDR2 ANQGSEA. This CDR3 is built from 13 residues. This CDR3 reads CSVALVYTYEQYF.

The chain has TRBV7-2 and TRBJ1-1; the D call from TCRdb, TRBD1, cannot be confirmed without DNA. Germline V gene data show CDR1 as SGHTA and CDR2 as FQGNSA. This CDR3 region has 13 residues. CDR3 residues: CASSPTGHREAFF.

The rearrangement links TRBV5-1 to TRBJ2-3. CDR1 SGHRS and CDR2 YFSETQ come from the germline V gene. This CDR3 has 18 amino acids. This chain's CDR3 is CASSRHGGFQYVTDTQYF.

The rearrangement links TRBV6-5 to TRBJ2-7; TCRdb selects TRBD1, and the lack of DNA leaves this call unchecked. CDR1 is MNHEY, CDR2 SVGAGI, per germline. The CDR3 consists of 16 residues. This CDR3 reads CASSSPGTLTSYEQYF.

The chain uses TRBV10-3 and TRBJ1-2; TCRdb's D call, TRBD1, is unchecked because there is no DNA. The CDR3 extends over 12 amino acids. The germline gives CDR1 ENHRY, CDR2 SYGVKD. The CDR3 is CAISGQTPGYTF.

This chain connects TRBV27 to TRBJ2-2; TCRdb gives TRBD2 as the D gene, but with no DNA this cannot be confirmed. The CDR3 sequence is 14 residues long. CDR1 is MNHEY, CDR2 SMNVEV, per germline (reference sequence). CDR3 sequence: CASISRGSGGELFF.

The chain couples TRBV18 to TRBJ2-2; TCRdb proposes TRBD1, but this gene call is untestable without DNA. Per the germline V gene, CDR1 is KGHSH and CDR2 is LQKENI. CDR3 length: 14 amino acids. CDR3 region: CASLGQGYTGELFF.

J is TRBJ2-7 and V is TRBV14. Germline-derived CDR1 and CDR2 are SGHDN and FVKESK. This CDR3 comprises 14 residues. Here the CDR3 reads CASSQGVITYEQYF.

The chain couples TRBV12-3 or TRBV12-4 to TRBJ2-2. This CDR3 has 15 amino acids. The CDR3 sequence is CASSLSEVNTGELFF.

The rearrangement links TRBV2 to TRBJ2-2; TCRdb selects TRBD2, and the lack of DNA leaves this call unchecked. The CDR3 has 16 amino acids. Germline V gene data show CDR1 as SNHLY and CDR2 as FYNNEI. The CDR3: CASRVQAGGRTGELFF.

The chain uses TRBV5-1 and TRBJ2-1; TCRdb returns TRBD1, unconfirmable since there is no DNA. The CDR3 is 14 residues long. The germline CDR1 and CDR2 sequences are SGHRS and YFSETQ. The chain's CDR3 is CASSFGQILSEQYF.

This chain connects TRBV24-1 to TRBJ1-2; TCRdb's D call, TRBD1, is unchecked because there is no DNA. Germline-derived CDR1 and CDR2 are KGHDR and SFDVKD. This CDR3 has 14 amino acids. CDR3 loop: CATSEPGTAHGYTF.

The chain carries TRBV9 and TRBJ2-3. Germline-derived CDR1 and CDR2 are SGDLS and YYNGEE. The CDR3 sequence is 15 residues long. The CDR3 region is CASSVAPDGTDTQYF. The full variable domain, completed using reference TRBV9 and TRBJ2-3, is DSGVTQTPKHLITATGQRVTLRCSPRSGDLSVYWYQQSLDQGLQFLIQYYNGEERAKGNILERFSAQQFPDLHSELNLSSLELGDSALYFCASSVAPDGTDTQYFGPGTRLTVL.

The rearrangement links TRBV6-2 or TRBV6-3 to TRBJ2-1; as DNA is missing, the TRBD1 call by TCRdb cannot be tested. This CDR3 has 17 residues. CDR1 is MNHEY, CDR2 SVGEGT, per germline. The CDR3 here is CASSYLGQGSLVNEQFF.

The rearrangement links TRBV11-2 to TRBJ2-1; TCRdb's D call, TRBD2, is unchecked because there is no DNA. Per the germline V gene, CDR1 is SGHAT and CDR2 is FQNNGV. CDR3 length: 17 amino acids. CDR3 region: CASSLILAGGLDNEQFF.

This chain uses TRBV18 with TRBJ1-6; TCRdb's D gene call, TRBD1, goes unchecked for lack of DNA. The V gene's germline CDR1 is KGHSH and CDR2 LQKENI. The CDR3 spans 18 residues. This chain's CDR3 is CASSPLQGGSSYNSPLHF.

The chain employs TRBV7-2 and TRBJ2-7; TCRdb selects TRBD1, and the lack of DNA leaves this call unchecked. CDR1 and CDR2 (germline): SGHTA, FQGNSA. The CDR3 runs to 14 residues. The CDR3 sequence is CASSRLYRAYEQYF.

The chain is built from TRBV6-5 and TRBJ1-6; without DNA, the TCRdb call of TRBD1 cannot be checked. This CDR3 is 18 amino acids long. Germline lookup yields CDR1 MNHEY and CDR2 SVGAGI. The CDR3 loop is CASSYSWGGPRTNSPLHF.

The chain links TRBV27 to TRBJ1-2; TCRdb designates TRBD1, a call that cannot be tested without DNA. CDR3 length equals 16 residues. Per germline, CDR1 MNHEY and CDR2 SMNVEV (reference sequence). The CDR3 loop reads CASSPIGGGLNYGYTF.

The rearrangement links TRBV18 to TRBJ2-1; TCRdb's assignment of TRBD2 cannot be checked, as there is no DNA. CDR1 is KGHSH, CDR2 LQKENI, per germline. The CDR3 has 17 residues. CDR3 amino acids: CASSRNLGLAVYNEQFF.

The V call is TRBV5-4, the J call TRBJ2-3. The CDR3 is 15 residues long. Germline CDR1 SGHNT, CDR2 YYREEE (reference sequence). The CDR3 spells CASSLDRGNLDTQYF.

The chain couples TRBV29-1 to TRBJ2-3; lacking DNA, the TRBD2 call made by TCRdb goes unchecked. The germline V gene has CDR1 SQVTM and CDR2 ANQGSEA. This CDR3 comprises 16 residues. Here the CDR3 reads CSVRSGGSHSTDTQYF.

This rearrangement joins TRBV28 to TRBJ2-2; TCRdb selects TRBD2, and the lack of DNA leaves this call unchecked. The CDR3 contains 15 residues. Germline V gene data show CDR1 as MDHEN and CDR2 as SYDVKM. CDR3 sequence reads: CASRPQGEGTGELFF.

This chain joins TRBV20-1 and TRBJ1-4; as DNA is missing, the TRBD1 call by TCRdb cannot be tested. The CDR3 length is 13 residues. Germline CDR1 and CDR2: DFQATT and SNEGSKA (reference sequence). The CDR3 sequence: CSAYSSRGEKLFF.

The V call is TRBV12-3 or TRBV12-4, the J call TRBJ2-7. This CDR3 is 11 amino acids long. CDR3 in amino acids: CASSLWHEQYF.

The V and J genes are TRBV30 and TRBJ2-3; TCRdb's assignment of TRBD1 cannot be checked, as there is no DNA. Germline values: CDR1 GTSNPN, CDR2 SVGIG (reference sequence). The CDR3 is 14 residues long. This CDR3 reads CAWSVGGFTDTQYF.

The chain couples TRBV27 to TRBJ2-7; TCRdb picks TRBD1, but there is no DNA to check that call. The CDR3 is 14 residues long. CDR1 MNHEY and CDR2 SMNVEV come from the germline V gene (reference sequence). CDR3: CASNLRQGSYEQYF.

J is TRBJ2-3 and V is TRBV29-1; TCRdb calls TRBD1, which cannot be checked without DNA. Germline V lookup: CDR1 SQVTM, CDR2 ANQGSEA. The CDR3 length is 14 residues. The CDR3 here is CSVERQGSTDTQYF.

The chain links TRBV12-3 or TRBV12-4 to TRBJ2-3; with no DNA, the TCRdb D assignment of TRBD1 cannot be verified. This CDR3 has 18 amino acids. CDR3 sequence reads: CASSLVAPSGGVSDTQYF.

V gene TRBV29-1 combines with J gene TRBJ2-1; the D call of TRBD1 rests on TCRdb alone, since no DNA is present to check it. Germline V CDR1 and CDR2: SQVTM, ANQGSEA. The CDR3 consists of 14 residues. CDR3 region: CSVEAWQGTNEQFF.

CDR3: CASSYSLQGYEQYF. The chain carries TRBV5-1 and TRBJ2-7; as DNA is missing, the TRBD2 call by TCRdb cannot be tested. In germline, CDR1 is SGHRS, CDR2 YFSETQ. CDR3 length equals 14 residues.